The rows below give T cell receptor beta chains drawn from one sample of a study of blood T cell repertoires in COVID-19. TCRdb's copy holds only in-frame clones and misses some; the assay was immunoSEQ multiplex PCR. The profile shows about 670,000 clones, just under 90% of them singletons. The sequenced sample was peripheral blood. These receptors were obtained from a woman in her late teens or twenties with acute or convalescent COVID-19. CDR3s include the opening cysteine and the closing phenylalanine or tryptophan. The order of the fields is clone size, V gene, D gene, J gene, CDR3 length, CDR3 protein, CDR3 DNA. The D gene is left open where the match is weak. The listing skips clone size in some rows; elsewhere it reads once, few, many or a size class.

>once|TRBV7-9|TRBD1|TRBJ1-2|14
CASSSRDRGHGYTF
TGTGCCAGCAGCAGCCGGGACAGGGGCCATGGCTACACCTTC
>NA|TRBV7-2|NA|TRBJ2-3|16
CASSLRILAVTDTQYF
TGTGCCAGCAGCTTACGGATCCTAGCCGTGACAGATACGCAGTATTTT
>NA|TRBV5-1|TRBD1|TRBJ2-7|15
CASSFEDRGIYEQYF
TGCGCCAGCAGCTTTGAAGACAGGGGTATCTACGAGCAGTACTTC
>NA|TRBV3-1/TRBV3-2|TRBD1|TRBJ2-7|14
CASSQGYTGAEQYF
TGTGCCAGCAGCCAAGGCTACACAGGGGCCGAGCAGTACTTC
>NA|TRBV27|TRBD2|TRBJ2-7|14
CASSLGGGWYEQYF
TGTGCCAGCAGTTTAGGGGGGGGTTGGTACGAGCAGTACTTC
>once|TRBV5-6|NA|TRBJ2-7|14
CASSPSGHYYEQYF
TGTGCCAGCAGCCCCTCGGGACATTACTACGAGCAGTACTTC
>NA|TRBV3-1/TRBV3-2|TRBD1|TRBJ1-4|18
CASSRREGAILVNEKLFF
TGTGCCAGCAGCCGGCGGGAGGGGGCGATCCTCGTTAATGAAAAACTGTTTTTT
>NA|TRBV18|NA|TRBJ1-6|14
CASSRGTGSSPLHF
TGTGCCAGCTCACGAGGGACCGGGAGTTCACCCCTCCACTTT
>once|TRBV11-2|TRBD1|TRBJ2-2|14
CASSPQGVTGELFF
TGTGCCAGCAGCCCCCAGGGGGTCACCGGGGAGCTGTTTTTT
>NA|TRBV24-1|NA|TRBJ1-4|14
CATSDSRGYEKLFF
TGTGCCACCAGTGATTCGCGAGGGTATGAAAAACTGTTTTTT
>NA|TRBV30|TRBD1|TRBJ1-5|14
CAWSWAGGDQPQHF
TGTGCCTGGAGTTGGGCAGGGGGCGATCAGCCCCAGCATTTT
>NA|TRBV10-2|TRBD2|TRBJ2-5|15
CASSSAGGPRETQYF
TGCGCCAGCAGTTCAGCGGGGGGGCCGAGAGAGACCCAGTACTTC
>NA|TRBV2|NA|TRBJ2-7|12
CASAREGYEQYF
TGTGCCAGCGCCCGAGAGGGCTACGAGCAGTACTTC
>NA|TRBV13|TRBD2|TRBJ2-1|15
CASRGRAGASNEQFF
TGTGCCAGCAGAGGGAGAGCGGGGGCATCCAATGAGCAGTTCTTC
>NA|TRBV12-3/TRBV12-4|NA|TRBJ2-7|13
CASSPDGGEEQYF
TGTGCCAGCAGCCCTGACGGAGGCGAAGAGCAGTACTTC
>NA|TRBV6-1|NA|TRBJ1-2|14
CASSEEGSYYGYTF
TGTGCCAGCAGTGAAGAGGGGTCGTATTATGGCTACACCTTC
>once|TRBV19|TRBD1|TRBJ2-7|13
CASSTRGPHEQYF
TGTGCCAGTAGTACAAGGGGGCCCCACGAGCAGTACTTC
>once|TRBV19|TRBD1|TRBJ1-5|14
CASMGQARNQPQHF
TGTGCCAGTATGGGACAGGCACGAAATCAGCCCCAGCATTTT
>NA|TRBV2|NA|TRBJ1-4|16
CASNYGHTTTNEKLFF
TGTGCCAGCAATTATGGTCACACCACAACTAATGAAAAACTGTTTTTT
>NA|TRBV4-1|NA|TRBJ1-4|13
CASTGRGGEKLFF
TGCGCCAGCACGGGCAGGGGTGGAGAAAAACTGTTTTTT
>NA|TRBV3-1/TRBV3-2|NA|TRBJ2-3|13
CASSQDRVGTQYF
TGTGCCAGCAGCCAAGATCGAGTCGGTACGCAGTATTTT
>once|TRBV1|NA|TRBJ2-5|15
CTSSQGQGLMETQYF
TGCACCAGCAGCCAAGGACAGGGCCTTATGGAGACCCAGTACTTC
>NA|TRBV30|TRBD2|TRBJ2-3|14
CAWSAGRGTDTQYF
TGTGCCTGGAGTGCAGGGAGGGGCACAGATACGCAGTATTTT
>NA|TRBV7-2|TRBD1|TRBJ2-7|14
CASSLRGMGNEQYF
TGTGCCAGCAGCCTCAGGGGGATGGGAAACGAGCAGTACTTC
>NA|TRBV28|NA|TRBJ1-6|14
CASRSGVYNSPLHF
TGTGCCAGCAGATCAGGGGTATATAATTCACCCCTCCACTTT
>NA|TRBV2|NA|TRBJ2-2|15
CASMQGGPNTGELFF
TGTGCCAGCATGCAGGGAGGACCGAACACCGGGGAGCTGTTTTTT
>NA|TRBV6-5|NA|TRBJ1-1|15
CASRPRVDSNTEAFF
TGTGCCAGCAGACCTCGCGTAGACTCGAACACTGAAGCTTTCTTT
>NA|TRBV14|NA|TRBJ1-1|14
CASSLRQGYTEAFF
TGTGCCAGCAGTCTGAGGCAGGGATACACTGAAGCTTTCTTT
>NA|TRBV15|NA|TRBJ1-2|10
CATRRFGYTF
TGTGCCACGCGTCGTTTTGGCTACACCTTC
>NA|TRBV7-2|NA|TRBJ1-1|14
CASSPSAGHTEAFF
TGTGCCAGCAGCCCTAGCGCGGGTCACACTGAAGCTTTCTTT
>NA|TRBV18|TRBD1|TRBJ2-7|14
CASSPPTGTNEQYF
TGTGCCAGCTCACCTCCGACAGGGACAAACGAGCAGTACTTC
>NA|TRBV5-1|NA|TRBJ1-5|14
CASSPDRPNQPQHF
TGCGCCAGCAGCCCGGACAGACCAAATCAGCCCCAGCATTTT
>NA|TRBV30|NA|TRBJ1-1|15
CAWSPGGRANTEAFF
TGTGCCTGGAGTCCCGGGGGGAGGGCGAACACTGAAGCTTTCTTT
>NA|TRBV11-3|NA|TRBJ2-3|14
CASSLGAAGDTQYF
TGTGCCAGCAGCTTAGGAGCGGCGGGAGATACGCAGTATTTT
>once|TRBV30|NA|TRBJ1-6|12
CAWSTGNSPLHF
TGTGCCTGGAGTACGGGAAATTCACCCCTCCACTTT
>NA|TRBV7-8|NA|TRBJ1-2|13
CASSPPRVNGYTF
TGTGCCAGCAGCCCCCCGCGGGTCAATGGCTACACCTTC